Below are 9 T cell receptor beta chains sequenced from a single sample in a study of cytomegalovirus exposure and HLA in healthy donors. Primers included in the PCR were 60 Vbeta and 13 Jbeta primers. Produced via immunoSEQ multiplex PCR; TCRdb's table is partial and in-frame only. The sample contains 100,000 to 150,000 clones, just under 75% of which appear only once. Sequenced material: PBMCs. The receptors shown here come from a man aged 35 to 55 in good health and CMV-seropositive.

The V call is TRBV7-9, the J call TRBJ2-3; D not resolved. Trimming stripped 5 bases from V and 0 bases from J, with 3 bases between. Germline CDR1 SEHNR, CDR2 FQNEAQ (reference sequence). The CDR3 covers 12 residues. The CDR3: CASSLSTDTQYF. As DNA, the CDR3 is TGTGCCAGCAGCCTGAGCACAGATACGCAGTATTTT.

J is TRBJ2-7 and V is TRBV18; 7 bases fit TRBD1. This CDR3 is built from 14 residues. Germline trimming cut 5 bases from V and 3 bases from J; bases unmatched to any gene: 7. Germline CDR1 is KGHSH and CDR2 is LQKENI. The CDR3 here is CASSSTGVRYEQYF. CDR3 in DNA: TGTGCCAGCTCATCTACAGGGGTTCGCTACGAGCAGTACTTC.

The genes are TRBV7-2 and TRBJ2-1; a possible D gene is TRBD2 (6 bases). The V gene's germline CDR1 is SGHTA and CDR2 FQGNSA. The CDR3 consists of 13 residues. V was shortened by 1 base and J by 8 bases, with 9 bases between the two germline ends. Written as DNA, the CDR3 is TGTGCCAGCAGCTTAGAAGGCGGGGATGAGCAGTTCTTC. This codes for CASSLEGGDEQFF.

The J gene is TRBJ1-1, the V gene TRBV7-2; possible D gene TRBD1, 5 bases. Trimming cost V 2 bases and J 8 bases, with 9 bases left between them. Germline CDR1 is SGHTA and CDR2 is FQGNSA. The CDR3 loop spans 12 amino acids. The CDR3 here is CASSLFAGEAFF. DNA of the CDR3: TGTGCCAGCAGCTTATTCGCAGGGGAAGCTTTCTTT.

This clone was observed a few times. The chain couples TRBV14 to TRBJ2-7, with a tentative D call TRBD1 (5 bases). V was shortened by 0 bases and J by 0 bases, with 12 bases between the two germline ends. Germline assignment: CDR1 SGHDN and CDR2 FVKESK. The CDR3 extends over 16 amino acids. The CDR3 DNA is TGTGCCAGCAGCCAAGAGTGGGGCGGCAGCTCCTACGAGCAGTACTTC. Its translation: CASSQEWGGSSYEQYF.

The V gene is TRBV2, the J gene TRBJ1-3; tentatively, D is TRBD1 (6 bases). CDR3 length equals 15 residues. CDR1 SNHLY and CDR2 FYNNEI come from the germline V gene. Trimming removed 5 bases at V and 0 bases at J, with 11 bases between. CDR3 bases: TGTGCCAGCAGTCCGGGACAAGGCTCTGGAAACACCATATATTTT. It codes for CASSPGQGSGNTIYF.

The chain recombines TRBV18 with TRBJ1-5; maybe TRBD1 (6 bases). V lost 4 bases and J lost 7, with 20 bases in between. From germline, CDR1 is KGHSH and CDR2 LQKENI. This CDR3 spans 16 amino acids. This chain's CDR3 is CASSRWSGENRQPQHF. As DNA, the CDR3 is TGTGCCAGCTCACGTTGGTCAGGGGAGAATCGACAGCCCCAGCATTTT.

The chain combines TRBV27 with TRBJ2-7; D possibly corresponds to TRBD1 (5 bases). The CDR3 contains 14 residues. V gave up 7 bases and J gave up 2 bases, with 15 bases separating them. Germline loops: CDR1 MNHEY, CDR2 SMNVEV (reference sequence). The CDR3 spells CASTPSPDTYEQYF. The CDR3 DNA follows: TGTGCCAGCACTCCCTCTCCGGACACCTACGAGCAGTACTTC.

This clone has only one observation. The chain links TRBV9 to TRBJ2-3; 8 bases line up with TRBD1. From germline, CDR1 is SGDLS and CDR2 YYNGEE. V was pared by 4 bases and J by 0 bases, with 4 bases of the junction left unmatched. This CDR3 is 15 amino acids long. The CDR3 nucleotides read TGTGCCAGCAGCCCTAGGACAGGGAGCACAGATACGCAGTATTTT. Its translation is CASSPRTGSTDTQYF.